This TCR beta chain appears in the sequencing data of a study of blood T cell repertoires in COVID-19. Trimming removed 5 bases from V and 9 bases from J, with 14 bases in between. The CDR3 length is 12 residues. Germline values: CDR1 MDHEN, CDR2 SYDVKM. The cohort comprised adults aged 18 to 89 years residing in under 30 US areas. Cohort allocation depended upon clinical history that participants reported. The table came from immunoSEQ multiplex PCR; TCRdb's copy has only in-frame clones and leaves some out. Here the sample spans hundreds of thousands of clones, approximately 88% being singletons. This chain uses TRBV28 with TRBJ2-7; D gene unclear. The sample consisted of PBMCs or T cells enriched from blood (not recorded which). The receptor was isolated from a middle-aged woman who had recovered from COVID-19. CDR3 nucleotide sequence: TGTGCCAGCAGTCCCAATCTAGGCGGGCAGTACTTC. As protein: CASSPNLGGQYF.